These 10 T cell receptor beta chains originate from one sample sequenced in a study of T cells after yellow fever vaccination. From the 5' RACE reads, TCRdb called clonotypes with MiXCR, one entry per CDR3 protein. Found here are 300,000 or so distinct CDR3 sequences, approximately 8% of them singletons; the top ten hold 15% to 20%. The source material was PBMCs, sampled about 49 days after the first yellow fever vaccination. The receptor set was obtained from a man younger than 35 who received the YFV17D yellow fever vaccine.

The CDR3 coding sequence is TGTGCCAGCAGTTTCGTGGGAAATCAGCCCCAGCATTTT. This gives the protein CASSFVGNQPQHF. This sequence joins TRBV28 and TRBJ1-5; no clear D gene. Germline values: CDR1 MDHEN, CDR2 SYDVKM. The CDR3 runs to 13 residues. Deletions cut 3 bases from V and 4 bases from J, with 7 bases between.

The gene calls are TRBV4-2 and TRBJ2-3, with 7 bases matching TRBD2. Germline loops: CDR1 LGHNA, CDR2 YNFKEQ. V lost 0 bases to trimming and J lost 2 bases; unmatched junction nucleotides: 8. The CDR3 runs to 17 residues. In nucleotides, the CDR3 is TGTGCCAGCAGCCAAGAGTTTGCAGCGGGGACCACAGATACGCAGTATTTT. Residues: CASSQEFAAGTTDTQYF.

The CDR3: CASSLVGWGQPQHF. Here the CDR3 DNA reads TGTGCCAGCAGTTTAGTAGGGTGGGGTCAGCCCCAGCATTTT. This chain links TRBV12-3 or TRBV12-4 with TRBJ1-5; D unresolved. This CDR3 spans 14 amino acids. V lost 1 base to trimming and J lost 6 bases, with 10 bases between them.

In its sample, this clonotype was seen a few times. The rearrangement uses TRBV29-1 and TRBJ1-2; TRBD1 might be the D (5 bases). Trimming took off 1 base at V and 4 bases at J, with 10 bases between the two ends. Germline values: CDR1 SQVTM, CDR2 ANQGSEA. CDR3 length equals 13 residues. The CDR3 DNA reads TGCAGCGTTGAAGGGGGCCTGACCTATGGCTACACCTTC. Its protein product is CSVEGGLTYGYTF. Using reference TRBV29-1 and TRBJ1-2 for the parts outside the CDR3, the full variable domain is SAVISQKPSRDICQRGTSLTIQCQVDSQVTMMFWYRQQPGQSLTLIATANQGSEATYESGFVIDKFPISRPNLTFSTLTVSNMSPEDSSIYLCSVEGGLTYGYTFGSGTRLTVV.

The chain couples TRBV5-4 to TRBJ1-6; D is perhaps TRBD1 (5 bases). The germline V and J ends were trimmed by 4 bases and 10 bases, with 12 bases remaining between them. Germline V CDR1 and CDR2: SGHNT, YYREEE (reference sequence). This CDR3 region has 13 residues. Here the CDR3 reads CASSPGGESPLHF. DNA for the CDR3: TGTGCCAGCAGCCCCGGGGGAGAATCACCCCTCCACTTT.

This clonotype was found a few times. The chain joins TRBV5-1 to TRBJ2-1, with 8 positions matching TRBD2. V lost 1 base, J lost 6 bases, and 6 bases stayed unmatched. The CDR3 spans 15 residues. The germline V gene encodes CDR1 SGHRS and CDR2 YFSETQ. CDR3 sequence (DNA): TGCGCCAGCAGCTTGTCGCGGGGGGATTTCAATGAGCAGTTCTTC. This translates into CASSLSRGDFNEQFF.

The genes are TRBV23-1 and TRBJ1-1; no clear D gene. TRBV23-1 is classed as an ORF, of uncertain function. Between the trimmed V and J ends, which lost 3 bases and 0 bases, there was a span of 14 bases. The CDR3 is 16 amino acids. The CDR3 coding sequence is TGCGCCAGCAGTCATCAAAAGGACTCCCTGAACACTGAAGCTTTCTTT. Its translation: CASSHQKDSLNTEAFF.

This clonotype was detected only a few times. The chain joins TRBV5-1 to TRBJ2-1, with D uncertain. The CDR3 runs to 16 residues. V lost 0 bases, J lost 0 bases, and 10 bases lay in between. Per the germline V gene, CDR1 is SGHRS and CDR2 is YFSETQ. DNA for the CDR3: TGCGCCAGCAGCTTGGCCTCAACGAGCTCCTACAATGAGCAGTTCTTC. Translation: CASSLASTSSYNEQFF.

This chain connects TRBV12-3 or TRBV12-4 to TRBJ1-5; TRBD1 aligns across 12 bases. The CDR3 spans 15 residues. V dropped 6 bases and J dropped 6; count of bases not matched to a gene: 6. CDR3 sequence: CASSPGTGGPQPQHF. The CDR3 nucleotides are TGTGCCAGCAGCCCAGGGACAGGGGGCCCTCAGCCCCAGCATTTT.

DNA of the CDR3: TGTGCCAGCCGCAGAGCGGACTACTCCTACAATGAGCAGTTCTTC. Its translation: CASRRADYSYNEQFF. The gene calls are TRBV6-1 and TRBJ2-1, with D perhaps TRBD2 (6 bases). Germline assignment: CDR1 MNHNS and CDR2 SASEGT. Trimming pared 8 bases from V and 0 bases from J, leaving 14 bases between. The CDR3 is 15 amino acids.